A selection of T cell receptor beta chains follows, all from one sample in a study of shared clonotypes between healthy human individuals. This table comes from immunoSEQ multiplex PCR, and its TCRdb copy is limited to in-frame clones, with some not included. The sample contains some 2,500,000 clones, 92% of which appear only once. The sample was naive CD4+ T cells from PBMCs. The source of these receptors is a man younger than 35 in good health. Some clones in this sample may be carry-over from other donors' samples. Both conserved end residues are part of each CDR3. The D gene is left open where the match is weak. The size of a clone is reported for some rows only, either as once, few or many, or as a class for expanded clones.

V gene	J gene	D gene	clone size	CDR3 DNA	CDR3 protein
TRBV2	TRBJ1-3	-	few	TGTGCCAGCGGTATATTCTCTGGAAACACCATATATTTT	CASGIFSGNTIYF
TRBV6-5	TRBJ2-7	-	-	TGTGCCAGCAGTCCTAGGAACTACGAGCAGTACTTC	CASSPRNYEQYF
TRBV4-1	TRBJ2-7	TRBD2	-	TGCGCCAGCAGCCTTCGGACTAGCGGGAGCTACGAGCAGTACTTC	CASSLRTSGSYEQYF
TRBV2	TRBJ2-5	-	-	TGTGCCAGCGCCGGGACTTGGGCGCCAGAGACCCAGTACTTC	CASAGTWAPETQYF
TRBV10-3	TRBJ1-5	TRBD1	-	TGTGCCATCAGTGAGTCTAAGGGGACAGGGGCCAGCAATCAGCCCCAGCATTTT	CAISESKGTGASNQPQHF
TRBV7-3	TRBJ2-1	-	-	TGTGCCAGCAGCACAGACAGGAGCTCCTACAATGAGCAGTTCTTC	CASSTDRSSYNEQFF
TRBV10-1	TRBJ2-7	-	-	TGCGCCAGCAGTGAGCCAGGGGTGTACGAGCAGTACTTC	CASSEPGVYEQYF
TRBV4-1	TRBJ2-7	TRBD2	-	TGCGCCAGCAGCCTATCGCCCGGACTAGCGGGAGGGCCGAGGTACGAGCAGTACTTC	CASSLSPGLAGGPRYEQYF
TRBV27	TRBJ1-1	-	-	TGTGCCAGCAGTTTCCGACTCGCCAGGAACACTGAAGCTTTCTTT	CASSFRLARNTEAFF
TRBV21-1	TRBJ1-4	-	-	TGTGCCAGCAGCAAAGTCCCAATCCAGGGGACAGGGGAGTTAACTAATGAAAAACTGTTTTTT	CASSKVPIQGTGELTNEKLFF
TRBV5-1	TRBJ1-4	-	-	TGCGCCAGCAGCACAAGCCGGGACGGCGAAAAACTGTTTTTT	CASSTSRDGEKLFF
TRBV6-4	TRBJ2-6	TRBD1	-	TGTGCCAGCAGTGCCGGGACAGGAACCTCTGGGGCCAACGTCCTGACTTTC	CASSAGTGTSGANVLTF
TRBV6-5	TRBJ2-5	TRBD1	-	TGTGCCAGCAGTTTGAGGGACAGGGGTATTGAGACCCAGTACTTC	CASSLRDRGIETQYF
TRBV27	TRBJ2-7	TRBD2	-	TGTGCCAGCAGTCCCTCCCTAGAGAGGTTAGCGGGAGTGGGAGAGCAGTACTTC	CASSPSLERLAGVGEQYF
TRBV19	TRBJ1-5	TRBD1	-	TGTGCCAGTAGTCCTCAGACAGGGGTGGGGCAGCCCCAGCATTTT	CASSPQTGVGQPQHF
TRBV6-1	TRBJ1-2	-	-	TGTGCCAGCAGGCGAGAAGCAGGCTACACCTTC	CASRREAGYTF
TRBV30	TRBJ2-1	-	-	TGTGCCTGGAGTGGGGGGGTTGAGCAGTTCTTC	CAWSGGVEQFF
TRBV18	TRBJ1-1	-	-	TGTGCCAGCTCACCGAGACAAACAGGGAACACTGAAGCTTTCTTT	CASSPRQTGNTEAFF